This is a list of T cell receptor beta chains from one sample in a study of blood T cell repertoires in COVID-19. Measured with immunoSEQ multiplex PCR; TCRdb has only the in-frame clones, and not every one. The table lists roughly 260,000 clones, about 87% of them singletons. Sequenced material: peripheral blood. The receptor set was obtained from a man in his fifties or sixties who had recovered from COVID-19. CDR3s include the opening cysteine and the closing phenylalanine or tryptophan. A D gene is named only where the DNA matches it firmly. Only some rows state a clone size, as once, few, many or a class for expanded clones.

>.|TRBV29-1|TRBJ2-7|.
TGCAGCGATTTTAGCGGCTACGAGCAGTACTTC
CSDFSGYEQYF
>.|TRBV7-9|TRBJ1-3|TRBD1
TGTGCCAGCAGCCCCGGGACAGAGGTTCTCTACTCTGGAAACACCATATATTTT
CASSPGTEVLYSGNTIYF
>.|TRBV6-5|TRBJ2-1|.
TGTGCCAGCAGCGGGACTCCGCCATTTAATGAGCAGTTCTTC
CASSGTPPFNEQFF
>.|TRBV5-4|TRBJ1-1|.
TGTGCCAGCAAGGGGGAGCGAAACACTGAAGCTTTCTTT
CASKGERNTEAFF
>.|TRBV27|TRBJ1-1|.
TGTGCCAGCAGTAAAGACAGGTATAACACTGAAGCTTTCTTT
CASSKDRYNTEAFF
>.|TRBV18|TRBJ2-1|TRBD2
TGTGCCAGCTCCGGACTAGCGGACAATGAGCAGTTCTTC
CASSGLADNEQFF
>.|TRBV30|TRBJ1-2|.
TGTGCCTGGAGTCCCCCCCCCGCAGCTAACTATGGCTACACCTTC
CAWSPPPAANYGYTF
>.|TRBV3-1/TRBV3-2|TRBJ2-3|TRBD1
TGTGCCAGCAGCCGACCCGGGACAGGGAGTTTTGGAACAGATACGCAGTATTTT
CASSRPGTGSFGTDTQYF
>once|TRBV2|TRBJ1-2|TRBD1
TGTGCCAGCAGTGAAGCTGTACATTTAGGACAGGGGGATGGCTACACCTTC
CASSEAVHLGQGDGYTF
>.|TRBV7-9|TRBJ1-4|.
TGTGCCAGCAGCTTGGTTCGACAGGCAACTAATGAAAAACTGTTTTTT
CASSLVRQATNEKLFF
>.|TRBV13|TRBJ2-1|.
TGTGCCAGCAGCTTAGTGGGAGGAAAACTCAATGAGCAGTTCTTC
CASSLVGGKLNEQFF
>.|TRBV11-1|TRBJ1-2|TRBD1
TGTGCCAGCAGCTCTTCCGGGACAGGGACTAATGGCTACACCTTC
CASSSSGTGTNGYTF
>.|TRBV11-2|TRBJ1-4|.
TGTGCCAGCAGCCCTCGACAGGTTCCCATTTCGGAAAAACTGTTTTTT
CASSPRQVPISEKLFF
>.|TRBV10-3|TRBJ2-7|TRBD1
TGTGCCATCAGTGAGTCCTACAGGGGCGAGCAGTACTTC
CAISESYRGEQYF
>once|TRBV5-1|TRBJ1-1|TRBD1
TGCGCCAGCAGCCCTCGGACAGGGACTAACACTGAAGCTTTCTTT
CASSPRTGTNTEAFF
>.|TRBV7-2|TRBJ1-6|TRBD1
TGTGCCAGCAGCTCGGGGACAGGATCCCTCCACTTT
CASSSGTGSLHF
>.|TRBV6-2/TRBV6-3|TRBJ2-7|TRBD2
TGTGCCAGCAGTTATGTTGCGGGGGGTGCCGAGCAGTACTTC
CASSYVAGGAEQYF
>.|TRBV18|TRBJ2-3|TRBD2
TGTGCCAGCTCCCGCCGACTAGCGGGGGGGAGCACAGATACGCAGTATTTT
CASSRRLAGGSTDTQYF
>.|TRBV4-2|TRBJ1-2|TRBD1
TGTGCCAGCAGCCAAGGGACAGGGCAGGACTACACCTTC
CASSQGTGQDYTF
>.|TRBV5-1|TRBJ2-1|.
TGCGCCAGCAAAATCCAGGGTAGCTACAATGAGCAGTTCTTC
CASKIQGSYNEQFF
>.|TRBV3-1/TRBV3-2|TRBJ2-5|TRBD2
TGTGCCAGCAGCCAAGGAGAGGCTAGCGGACAAGAGACCCAGTACTTC
CASSQGEASGQETQYF
>.|TRBV6-1|TRBJ1-1|.
TGTGCCAGCAGTGAAGTTGGAGGGATGAACACTGAAGCTTTCTTT
CASSEVGGMNTEAFF